Each of the 14 T cell receptor beta chains below was sequenced from the same sample in a study of spatial heterogeneity in lung cancer. Time point meaning: sample taken at primary tumor resection. One entry per CDR3 protein, called by TCRdb with MiXCR from the 5' RACE reads. The sample carries fewer than 45,000 distinct CDR3 sequences, approximately 6.3% recorded once. This specimen consisted of PBMCs, obtained at surgery. These receptors were taken from a female donor with early-stage non-small cell lung cancer.

This clonotype was found many times. The chain joins TRBV11-2 to TRBJ1-4, with D possibly being TRBD1 (5 bases). With 5 bases removed from V and 8 bases from J, the gap between germline ends came to 12 bases. This CDR3 region has 13 residues. The V gene's germline CDR1 is SGHAT and CDR2 FQNNGV. DNA of the CDR3: TGTGCCAGCAGCCCATGGGACGGGGAAAAACTGTTTTTT. Amino acids: CASSPWDGEKLFF.

This clonotype has ten or more counts. The V and J genes are TRBV6-5 and TRBJ2-4; D is ambiguous. The V gene lost 3 bases and the J gene lost 4 bases, with 7 bases spanning the gap. The CDR3 is 13 amino acids. In germline, CDR1 is MNHEY, CDR2 SVGAGI. Here the CDR3 reads CASSYGPKNIQYF. DNA of the CDR3: TGTGCCAGCAGTTATGGACCTAAAAACATTCAGTACTTC.

V usage is TRBV4-1 and J usage is TRBJ1-5; a possible D gene is TRBD1 (5 bases). V was cut by 1 base and J by 3 bases, with 7 bases left in between. From germline, CDR1 is MGHRA and CDR2 YSYEKL. CDR3 length equals 14 residues. Here the CDR3 reads CASSQVRDNQPQHF. CDR3 bases: TGCGCCAGCAGCCAAGTCAGGGACAATCAGCCCCAGCATTTT.

There are many counts of this clonotype. The chain employs TRBV12-3 or TRBV12-4 and TRBJ1-2, with D uncertain. Trimming cost V 3 bases and J 4 bases, with 15 bases left between them. The CDR3 contains 15 residues. CDR3 nucleotide sequence: TGTGCCAGCAGTTTTGCGGGGAATCGCGTCTATGGCTACACCTTC. Amino acids: CASSFAGNRVYGYTF.

This clonotype was seen ten or more times. This chain joins TRBV6-6 and TRBJ1-1; D is undetermined. This CDR3 is built from 13 residues. CDR1 is MNHNY, CDR2 SVGAGI, per germline (reference sequence). Trimming cost V 6 bases and J 4 bases, with 12 bases left between them. In DNA, the CDR3 is TGTGCCAGCAGGGACCCGCTGGGCACTGAAGCTTTCTTT. Translation: CASRDPLGTEAFF.

The J gene is TRBJ1-1, the V gene TRBV6-2 or TRBV6-3; D might be TRBD1 (5 bases). The V and J ends lost 8 bases and 12 bases respectively, with 16 bases between them. This CDR3 region has 11 residues. Germline loops: CDR1 MNHEY, CDR2 SVGEGT. The CDR3 here is CASGTYSESFF. The CDR3 region has the DNA TGTGCCAGCGGGACCTACTCCGAATCTTTCTTT.

The chain links TRBV20-1 to TRBJ1-1; tentative D call: TRBD1 (5 bases). This CDR3 is 14 amino acids long. The V end lost 3 bases, the J end lost 5 bases, and 16 bases lay between the germline ends. CDR1 is DFQATT and CDR2 is SNEGSKA in the germline V gene (reference sequence). CDR3 nucleotides: TGCAGTGCTAGGGCAGGGCAGGGTCGGACTGAAGCTTTCTTT. Protein sequence: CSARAGQGRTEAFF.

This clonotype was seen many times. V is TRBV11-1 and J is TRBJ1-1; D is unclear. CDR3 length: 13 residues. CDR1 and CDR2 (germline): SGHAT, FQDESV (reference sequence). V was pared by 3 bases and J by 5 bases, with 10 bases between. DNA of the CDR3: TGTGCCAGCAGCTTTCGGCTTAGGACTGAAGCTTTCTTT. Translated, it gives CASSFRLRTEAFF.

The gene calls are TRBV5-1 and TRBJ2-2; no firm D call. CDR1 is SGHRS and CDR2 is YFSETQ in the germline V gene. The CDR3 consists of 12 residues. DNA for the CDR3: TGCGTTTCCCGCAAGAACACCGGGGAGCTGTTTTTT. Translated: CVSRKNTGELFF. The full variable domain, rest sourced from reference TRBV5-1 and TRBJ2-2, is KAGVTQTPRYLIKTRGQQVTLSCSPISGHRSVSWYQQTPGQGLQFLFEYFSETQRNKGNFPGRFSGRQFSNSRSEMNVSTLELGDSALYLCVSRKNTGELFFGEGSRLTVL.

This clonotype was seen only a few times. The gene calls are TRBV4-3 and TRBJ2-4; D may correspond to TRBD1 or TRBD2 (6 bases each). Trimming took off 0 bases at V and 6 bases at J, with 12 bases between the two ends. This CDR3 has 15 amino acids. Looked up from germline, CDR1 is LGHNA and CDR2 is YSLEER. This chain's CDR3 is CASSQDGRGGNIQYF. DNA of the CDR3: TGCGCCAGCAGCCAAGATGGCAGGGGAGGAAACATTCAGTACTTC.

The sample holds many counts of this clonotype. The rearrangement joins TRBV6-2 or TRBV6-3 to TRBJ1-6; D uncertain. The length of the CDR3 is 14 residues. The V end was cut by 9 bases, the J end by 5 bases, with 14 bases between. Germline CDR1 is MNHEY and CDR2 is SVGEGT. The CDR3 sequence is CASKPTGNNSPLHF. The CDR3 coding sequence is TGTGCCAGTAAACCGACGGGAAATAATTCACCCCTCCACTTT.

This chain connects TRBV2 to TRBJ1-6, with TRBD1 identical over 7 bases. The junction had 5 bases not matched to a gene; V was cut back by 7 bases and J by 11 bases. In germline, CDR1 is SNHLY, CDR2 FYNNEI. The CDR3 contains 12 residues. The CDR3, as DNA: TGTGCCAGCACCCGACAGGGAACACCCCTCCACTTT. Its protein product is CASTRQGTPLHF.

Only a few counts were recorded for this clonotype. V is TRBV7-9 and J is TRBJ1-1, with D hard to call. Germline CDR1 reads SEHNR; CDR2 reads FQNEAQ (reference sequence). The CDR3 totals 15 residues. V was pared by 1 base and J by 0 bases, with 9 bases between. The CDR3 DNA is TGTGCCAGCAGCTTAGAGACGGCCGTGAACACTGAAGCTTTCTTT. This translates into CASSLETAVNTEAFF. Full variable domain (rest looked up from reference TRBV7-9 and TRBJ1-1): DTGVSQNPRHKITKRGQNVTFRCDPISEHNRLYWYRQTLGQGPEFLTYFQNEAQLEKSRLLSDRFSAERPKGSFSTLEIQRTEQGDSAMYLCASSLETAVNTEAFFGQGTRLTVV.

Only a few counts were recorded for this clonotype. The chain links TRBV18 to TRBJ2-2; D is perhaps TRBD1 (5 bases). With 3 bases removed from V and 4 bases from J, the gap between germline ends came to 9 bases. Germline V gene lookup returns CDR1 KGHSH and CDR2 LQKENI. The CDR3 length is 14 residues. The CDR3 protein is CASSPDTRTGELFF. In nucleotides, the CDR3 is TGTGCCAGCTCACCGGACACTCGCACCGGGGAGCTGTTTTTT.